This TCR beta chain was documented in a study of T cell clones after liver transplantation. Study conclusions and caveats: These preliminary findings come from unstandardized post-transplant sampling times.

Trimming took 4 bases from V and 4 from J, leaving 10 bases between them. Germline assignment: CDR1 LNHDA and CDR2 SQIVND (reference sequence). The CDR3 has 13 amino acids. As regards this clone: The antigen is unknown.

Data came from immunoSEQ multiplex PCR; TCRdb stores just in-frame clones and leaves some out. The table lists about 11,000 clones, over 55% of them singletons. The chain has TRBV19 and TRBJ1-1; D is undetermined. The TCR comes from a human patient who received a liver transplant. Some T cells may have come from the graft donor. The sequenced sample was CD4+ T cells from blood, obtained approximately 29 months after liver transplant. CDR3 nucleotides: TGTGCCAGTAGTAGGTCCACCCCCACTGAAGCTTTCTTT. As protein: CASSRSTPTEAFF.